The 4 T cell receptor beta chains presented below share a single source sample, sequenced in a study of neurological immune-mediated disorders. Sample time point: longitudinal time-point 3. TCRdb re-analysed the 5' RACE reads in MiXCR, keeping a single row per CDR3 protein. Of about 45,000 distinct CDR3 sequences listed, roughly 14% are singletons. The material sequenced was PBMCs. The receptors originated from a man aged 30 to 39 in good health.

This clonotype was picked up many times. The CDR3 region is CASSSKPGQQYEQYF. The CDR3 DNA reads TGTGCCAGCAGCTCCAAACCGGGACAACAATACGAGCAGTACTTC. The gene calls are TRBV7-9 and TRBJ2-7; D might be TRBD1 (6 bases). V lost 4 bases and J 4 bases, leaving 17 bases between the germline ends. The CDR3 length is 15 residues. Germline V gene data show CDR1 as SEHNR and CDR2 as FQNEAQ (reference sequence).

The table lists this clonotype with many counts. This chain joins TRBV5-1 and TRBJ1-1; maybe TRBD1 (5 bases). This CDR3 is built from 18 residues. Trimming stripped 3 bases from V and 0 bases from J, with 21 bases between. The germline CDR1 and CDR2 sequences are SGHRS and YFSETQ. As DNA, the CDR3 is TGCGCCAGCAGCTCCAGACCTTTCCGGGGAGGGGTGAACACTGAAGCTTTCTTT. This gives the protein CASSSRPFRGGVNTEAFF.

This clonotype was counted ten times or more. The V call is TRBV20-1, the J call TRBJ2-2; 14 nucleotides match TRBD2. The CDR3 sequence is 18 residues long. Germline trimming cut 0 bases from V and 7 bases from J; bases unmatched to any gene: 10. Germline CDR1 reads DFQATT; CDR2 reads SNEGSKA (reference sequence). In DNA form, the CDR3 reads TGCAGTGCTAGAGAACGGACTAGCGGGAGGTCCCTGGACGGGGAGCTGTTTTTT. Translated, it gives CSARERTSGRSLDGELFF.

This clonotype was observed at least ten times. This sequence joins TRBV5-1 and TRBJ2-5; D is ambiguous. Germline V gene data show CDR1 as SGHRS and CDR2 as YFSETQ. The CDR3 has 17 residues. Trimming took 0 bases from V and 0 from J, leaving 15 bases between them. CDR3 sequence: CASSLGVPDANQETQYF. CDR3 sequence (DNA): TGCGCCAGCAGCTTGGGAGTCCCGGACGCGAACCAAGAGACCCAGTACTTC.